What follows are 31 T cell receptor beta chains derived from one specimen sequenced in a study of T-cell memory formation after mild COVID-19. Each CDR3 protein gets one entry after TCRdb re-called the 5' RACE reads with MiXCR. The table shows under 650,000 distinct CDR3 sequences, with roughly 18% occurring only once. Sequencing was performed on PBMCs or a T cell subset sorted from them (not recorded which). Receptors were obtained from an adult woman who had mild COVID-19 (a few samples of this study predate the infection). Cell type and time point are not known.

The rearrangement uses TRBV7-9 and TRBJ2-5; D is tentatively TRBD1 or TRBD2 (6 bases each). The CDR3 is made up of 15 amino acids. V was clipped by 4 bases and J by 2 bases, with 14 bases between them. Germline V gene lookup returns CDR1 SEHNR and CDR2 FQNEAQ (reference sequence). The CDR3 loop is CASSSGGTLQETQYF. The CDR3 coding sequence is TGTGCCAGCAGCTCCGGCGGGACACTTCAAGAGACCCAGTACTTC.

The V call is TRBV5-1, the J call TRBJ2-1; 14 bases agree with TRBD2. Per the germline V gene, CDR1 is SGHRS and CDR2 is YFSETQ. This CDR3 region has 15 residues. The junction had 6 bases not matched to a gene; V was cut back by 3 bases and J by 10 bases. The DNA for the CDR3 is TGCGCCAGCAGCTGGGGACTAGCGGGAGAGGGGGAGCAGTTCTTC. It encodes CASSWGLAGEGEQFF.

The chain carries TRBV24-1 and TRBJ2-5; TRBD1 matches at 7 bases. Per germline, CDR1 KGHDR and CDR2 SFDVKD. J was trimmed by 1 base and V by 3 bases; bases with no gene match: 7. This CDR3 has 16 amino acids. The CDR3 region has the DNA TGTGCCACCAGTGATCCGGGACAGTATTCCCAAGAGACCCAGTACTTC. As protein: CATSDPGQYSQETQYF.

This clonotype occurred a few times. V gene TRBV5-1 combines with J gene TRBJ2-1; 9 positions match TRBD2. Losses at the gene ends were 4 bases for V and 6 bases for J; bases not matched to a gene: 8. This CDR3 spans 15 amino acids. Germline-derived CDR1 and CDR2 are SGHRS and YFSETQ. This CDR3 reads CASSRRRGGSNEQFF. DNA for the CDR3: TGCGCCAGCAGCCGGAGGCGGGGGGGATCCAATGAGCAGTTCTTC.

This clonotype was observed a handful of times. The J gene is TRBJ2-1, the V gene TRBV6-6; 13 bases match TRBD2. Looked up from germline, CDR1 is MNHNY and CDR2 is SVGAGI (reference sequence). The CDR3 consists of 16 residues. V lost 6 bases to trimming and J lost 4 bases; unmatched junction nucleotides: 6. The CDR3 spells CASSARTSGGYNEQFF. The DNA of the CDR3 is TGTGCCAGCAGCGCCCGGACTAGCGGGGGATACAATGAGCAGTTCTTC.

The chain recombines TRBV7-3 with TRBJ2-2, with TRBD1 matching 9 bases. Trimming removed 8 bases from V and 6 bases from J; junction bases left unmatched: 7. Germline assignment: CDR1 SGHTA and CDR2 FQGTGA. CDR3 length: 14 residues. The CDR3 coding sequence is TGTGCCAGCCGGGGACAGGGAATGCCCGGGGAGCTGTTTTTT. This gives the protein CASRGQGMPGELFF. Supplemented by reference TRBV7-3 and TRBJ2-2, the full variable domain reads GAGVSQTPSNKVTEKGKYVELRCDPISGHTALYWYRQSLGQGPEFLIYFQGTGAADDSGLPNDRFFAVRPEGSVSTLKIQRTERGDSAVYLCASRGQGMPGELFFGEGSRLTVL.

In this sample, this clonotype turned up once. This may come from a read error, since a much larger clone is one base off. This chain connects TRBV7-9 to TRBJ1-6, with no clear D. Deletions cut 1 base from V and 5 bases from J, with 3 bases between. Germline values: CDR1 SEHNR, CDR2 FQNEAQ (reference sequence). The CDR3 is made up of 13 amino acids. The CDR3, as DNA: TGTGCCAGCAGCTTAGGGGATAATTCACCCCTCCACTTT. Translating it yields CASSLGDNSPLHF.

The chain uses TRBV6-5 and TRBJ1-1; D is undetermined. Germline V gene lookup returns CDR1 MNHEY and CDR2 SVGAGI. This CDR3 region has 12 residues. V was shortened by 2 bases and J by 8 bases, with 9 bases between the two germline ends. This CDR3 reads CASSYLPGEAFF. CDR3 nucleotide sequence: TGTGCCAGCAGTTACCTCCCGGGCGAAGCTTTCTTT.

This clonotype has just a few counts. V gene TRBV7-2 combines with J gene TRBJ2-5; D ambiguous. Germline lookup yields CDR1 SGHTA and CDR2 FQGNSA. Trimming left V 2 bases short and J 4 bases short, with 14 bases between. This CDR3 is 15 amino acids long. The CDR3 loop reads CASSLQLARRETQYF. CDR3 bases: TGTGCCAGCAGCTTACAACTCGCTCGGAGAGAGACCCAGTACTTC.

V is TRBV19 and J is TRBJ2-7; D perhaps matches TRBD1 (5 bases). The CDR3 is made up of 15 amino acids. CDR1 is LNHDA, CDR2 SQIVND, per germline (reference sequence). V lost 7 bases and J 0 bases, leaving 16 bases between the germline ends. This CDR3 is CASTWAARGSYEQYF. CDR3 coding DNA: TGTGCCAGTACCTGGGCAGCAAGGGGCTCCTACGAGCAGTACTTC.

This clonotype came up a few times. The chain couples TRBV29-1 to TRBJ2-7; no clear D. Between the trimmed V and J ends, which lost 6 bases and 4 bases, there was a span of 13 bases. This CDR3 region has 12 residues. CDR1 and CDR2 (germline): SQVTM, ANQGSEA. This CDR3 is CSVATSYYEQYF. For the CDR3, the DNA is TGCAGCGTCGCGACATCCTATTACGAGCAGTACTTC.

The chain combines TRBV7-6 with TRBJ1-1, with 8 nucleotides matching TRBD1. The CDR3 loop spans 15 amino acids. J gave up 0 bases and V 5 bases, and 5 bases lay outside the gene matches. The germline V gene encodes CDR1 SGHVS and CDR2 FNYEAQ. The CDR3 loop is CASSPTTGVNTEAFF. The CDR3 region has the DNA TGTGCCAGCAGCCCTACGACAGGGGTGAACACTGAAGCTTTCTTT.

This rearrangement joins TRBV3-1 to TRBJ2-5, with 11 bases aligning to TRBD2. In germline, CDR1 is LGHDT, CDR2 YNNKEL (reference sequence). J gave up 7 bases and V 3 bases, and 13 bases lay outside the gene matches. The CDR3 contains 17 residues. Here the CDR3 DNA reads TGTGCCAGCAGCCAGTATCAGGGACTAGCGGCCCCCGGGACCCAGTACTTC. It encodes CASSQYQGLAAPGTQYF.

The chain recombines TRBV4-3 with TRBJ2-3; perhaps TRBD1 as D (6 bases). Looked up from germline, CDR1 is LGHNA and CDR2 is YSLEER. This CDR3 region has 16 residues. V lost 1 base, J lost 6 bases, and 17 bases lay in between. This CDR3 is CASSQAANFQGDTQYF. The CDR3 DNA is TGCGCCAGCAGCCAAGCTGCTAACTTTCAGGGGGATACGCAGTATTTT.

V is TRBV27 and J is TRBJ2-7; 7 bases align to TRBD2. J lost 3 bases, V lost 0 bases, and 8 bases had no gene match. Germline CDR1 and CDR2: MNHEY and SMNVEV (reference sequence). The CDR3 is 16 amino acids. The chain's CDR3 is CASSLSGGRGFYEQYF. The CDR3 DNA sequence: TGTGCCAGCAGTTTATCGGGTGGGAGGGGATTCTACGAGCAGTACTTC.

This clonotype turned up a few times. The gene calls are TRBV7-9 and TRBJ2-5; unclear D gene. The CDR3 covers 15 residues. V was clipped by 5 bases and J by 4 bases, with 17 bases between them. Germline CDR1 is SEHNR and CDR2 is FQNEAQ (reference sequence). DNA for the CDR3: TGTGCCAGCAGCGCCTCTCCCCGCCCGGGAGAGACCCAGTACTTC. Protein sequence: CASSASPRPGETQYF.

The chain joins TRBV18 to TRBJ2-3, with a tentative D call TRBD1 (6 bases). Trimming stripped 4 bases from V and 2 bases from J, with 19 bases between. Germline V gene data show CDR1 as KGHSH and CDR2 as LQKENI. This CDR3 has 17 residues. DNA for the CDR3: TGTGCCAGCTCACAAGGGGACACCCGTTTACCCACAGATACGCAGTATTTT. It yields the protein CASSQGDTRLPTDTQYF. The full variable domain, rest sourced from reference TRBV18 and TRBJ2-3, is NAGVMQNPRHLVRRRGQEARLRCSPMKGHSHVYWYRQLPEEGLKFMVYLQKENIIDESGMPKERFSAEFPKEGPSILRIQQVVRGDSAAYFCASSQGDTRLPTDTQYFGPGTRLTVL.

The table lists this clonotype with a few counts. The chain couples TRBV6-5 to TRBJ1-2, with D uncertain. V lost 5 bases, J lost 0 bases, and 16 bases lay in between. The germline CDR1 and CDR2 sequences are MNHEY and SVGAGI. The CDR3 has 16 residues. The CDR3, as DNA: TGTGCCAGCAGTCCCAGGATGGGAGTCTCTAACTATGGCTACACCTTC. As protein: CASSPRMGVSNYGYTF.

This clonotype was counted only a few times. This chain uses TRBV4-1 with TRBJ1-1, with 7 bases aligning to TRBD1. V trimming: 4 bases; J trimming: 4 bases; junction bases outside the gene matches: 9. CDR3 size: 15 residues. CDR1 is MGHRA, CDR2 YSYEKL, per germline. CDR3 nucleotide sequence: TGCGCCAGCAGCCCCGGACTCCAGGGGGGCACTGAAGCTTTCTTT. Amino acid sequence: CASSPGLQGGTEAFF.

The CDR3 DNA reads TGTGCCACCAGCAGAGATTTGGAAACAGGGGGAGACTATGGCTACACCTTC. As protein: CATSRDLETGGDYGYTF. J is TRBJ1-2 and V is TRBV15; 8 nucleotides match TRBD1. CDR3 size: 17 residues. The ends lost 0 bases at V and 3 bases at J; junction bases unmatched: 9. CDR1 and CDR2 (germline): LNHNV, YYDKDF (reference sequence). The full variable domain, in which reference TRBV15 and TRBJ1-2 provide the parts outside the CDR3, is DAMVIQNPRYQVTQFGKPVTLSCSQTLNHNVMYWYQQKSSQAPKLLFHYYDKDFNNEADTPDNFQSRRPNTSFCFLDIRSPGLGDTAMYLCATSRDLETGGDYGYTFGSGTRLTVV.

The V gene is TRBV27, the J gene TRBJ2-7; 8 bases are shared with TRBD2. This CDR3 contains 13 residues. In germline, CDR1 is MNHEY, CDR2 SMNVEV (reference sequence). J gave up 4 bases and V 6 bases, and 5 bases lay outside the gene matches. The DNA for the CDR3 is TGTGCCAGCAGCGCGGGACTAGAATACGAGCAGTACTTC. The encoded protein is CASSAGLEYEQYF.

V and J are TRBV20-1 and TRBJ1-5; the D gene is possibly TRBD1 (5 bases). V was pared by 2 bases and J by 3 bases, with 8 bases between. Germline V gene lookup returns CDR1 DFQATT and CDR2 SNEGSKA (reference sequence). The CDR3 extends over 13 amino acids. CDR3 amino acids: CSARMGVNQPQHF. CDR3 DNA sequence: TGCAGTGCTAGAATGGGGGTCAATCAGCCCCAGCATTTT.

V gene TRBV11-2 combines with J gene TRBJ2-4; the match to TRBD1 covers 7 bases. After removal of 5 bases from V and 0 bases from J, the junction contained 10 bases not matched to a gene. Germline V gives CDR1 SGHAT, CDR2 FQNNGV. The CDR3 has 17 residues. The CDR3 sequence: CASSPRTGVIAKNIQYF. In nucleotides, the CDR3 is TGTGCCAGCAGCCCTCGGACAGGCGTTATAGCCAAAAACATTCAGTACTTC.

The rearrangement joins TRBV11-3 to TRBJ2-2, with unresolved D. Germline assignment: CDR1 SGHNT and CDR2 YENEEA. The CDR3 has 15 amino acids. V was trimmed by 0 bases and J by 5 bases, leaving 10 bases between them. CDR3 loop: CASSLEGFVTGELFF. CDR3 nucleotides: TGTGCCAGCAGCTTAGAGGGATTTGTTACCGGGGAGCTGTTTTTT.

This clonotype occurred a few times. The chain recombines TRBV7-9 with TRBJ2-3; 15 nucleotides agree with TRBD2. The CDR3 sequence is 17 residues long. Germline V gene lookup returns CDR1 SEHNR and CDR2 FQNEAQ (reference sequence). With 3 bases clipped from V and 0 bases from J, the junction kept 1 base outside the gene matches. The CDR3 protein is CASSFGLAGGSTDTQYF. CDR3 bases: TGTGCCAGCAGCTTTGGACTAGCGGGAGGGAGCACAGATACGCAGTATTTT.

The table lists this clonotype with a few counts. The chain joins TRBV5-1 to TRBJ2-1; a weak D match, TRBD2 (5 bases). The germline gives CDR1 SGHRS, CDR2 YFSETQ. V was cut by 1 base and J by 11 bases, with 10 bases left in between. The CDR3 extends over 12 amino acids. CDR3 nucleotides: TGCGCCAGCAGCTTGCTCCGGGATCAGCAGTTCTTC. Translated, it gives CASSLLRDQQFF.

In its sample, this clonotype was seen a few times. This chain uses TRBV11-3 with TRBJ2-3; the D gene is possibly TRBD2 (7 bases). Germline V gene lookup returns CDR1 SGHNT and CDR2 YENEEA. Trimming stripped 4 bases from V and 7 bases from J, with 18 bases between. This CDR3 is built from 15 residues. CDR3 nucleotides: TGTGCCAGCAGCTCTAATGGCGGGGGCAGGAATACGCAGTATTTT. Translated: CASSSNGGGRNTQYF.

There are many counts of this clonotype. V is TRBV15 and J is TRBJ2-2; either TRBD1 or TRBD2 may fit D (5 bases each). The CDR3 sequence is 16 residues long. Germline lookup yields CDR1 LNHNV and CDR2 YYDKDF (reference sequence). V lost 0 bases to trimming and J lost 8 bases, with 16 bases between them. Here the CDR3 reads CATSRDQQGRTGELFF. The CDR3 bases are TGTGCCACCAGCAGAGATCAGCAGGGAAGGACTGGGGAGCTGTTTTTT.

The chain couples TRBV20-1 to TRBJ1-6; D gene ambiguous. This CDR3 spans 15 amino acids. V lost 1 base, J lost 4 bases, and 11 bases lay in between. Per the germline V gene, CDR1 is DFQATT and CDR2 is SNEGSKA (reference sequence). The CDR3 DNA sequence: TGCAGTGCTAGAGTTGGCACGGTGTATAATTCACCCCTCCACTTT. Its protein product is CSARVGTVYNSPLHF.

This clonotype was seen more than once but under ten times. The chain joins TRBV6-5 to TRBJ1-1; D unresolved. From germline, CDR1 is MNHEY and CDR2 SVGAGI. The V gene lost 2 bases and the J gene lost 2 bases, with 6 bases spanning the gap. The CDR3 totals 13 residues. CDR3 DNA sequence: TGTGCCAGCAGTTACGAGACTAACACTGAAGCTTTCTTT. It translates to CASSYETNTEAFF.

The chain employs TRBV7-6 and TRBJ1-1; 8 bases line up with TRBD1. CDR1 and CDR2 (germline): SGHVS, FNYEAQ. The CDR3 runs 15 residues. Unmatched junction bases numbered 10, after V lost 4 bases and J lost 6 bases. The CDR3 is CASSSGTGTFSEAFF. Written as DNA, the CDR3 is TGTGCCAGCAGCTCTGGGACAGGCACTTTTTCTGAAGCTTTCTTT. Combining the CDR3 with reference TRBV7-6 and TRBJ1-1 gives the whole variable domain GAGVSQSPRYKVTKRGQDVALRCDPISGHVSLYWYRQALGQGPEFLTYFNYEAQQDKSGLPNDRFSAERPEGSISTLTIQRTEQRDSAMYRCASSSGTGTFSEAFFGQGTRLTVV.